A single sample is the source of the 26 T cell receptor beta chains below, sequenced in a study of T-cell reconstitution after alpha-beta-depleted transplantation in children. TCRbeta library preparation incorporated unique molecular identifiers. Each CDR3 protein gets one entry after TCRdb re-called the PCR reads with MiXCR. The sample yields around 200,000 distinct CDR3 sequences, 7% to 9% seen once. The sequencing here drew on PBMCs, mostly from graft donor cells, taken 360 days after TCRalphabeta/CD19-depleted stem cell transplant. Source of these receptors: a male patient aged 2 to 9 who had a stem cell transplant for acute myeloid leukemia, so the T cells may come from the graft donor.

At least ten counts were recorded for this clonotype. The gene calls are TRBV5-1 and TRBJ2-3; maybe TRBD1 (5 bases). The CDR3 runs 16 residues. Germline-derived CDR1 and CDR2 are SGHRS and YFSETQ. V was shortened by 1 base and J by 4 bases, with 16 bases between the two germline ends. CDR3 in DNA: TGCGCCAGCAGCTTGAGAATGGCAGGGTGGGCAGATACGCAGTATTTT. Translation gives CASSLRMAGWADTQYF.

This clonotype was observed a few times. V is TRBV5-1 and J is TRBJ2-5; D ambiguous. CDR3 length: 13 residues. Trimming took 2 bases from V and 2 from J, leaving 7 bases between them. Germline-derived CDR1 and CDR2 are SGHRS and YFSETQ. CDR3 in amino acids: CASSFYGQETQYF. DNA for the CDR3: TGCGCCAGCAGCTTTTACGGACAAGAGACCCAGTACTTC. Together with reference TRBV5-1 and TRBJ2-5, the CDR3 gives the full variable domain: KAGVTQTPRYLIKTRGQQVTLSCSPISGHRSVSWYQQTPGQGLQFLFEYFSETQRNKGNFPGRFSGRQFSNSRSEMNVSTLELGDSALYLCASSFYGQETQYFGPGTRLLVL.

This clonotype appeared a few times. The V call is TRBV27, the J call TRBJ1-2; 8 bases line up with TRBD1. CDR1 is MNHEY and CDR2 is SMNVEV in the germline V gene (reference sequence). The CDR3 runs 18 residues. J lost 7 bases, V lost 3 bases, and 19 bases had no gene match. CDR3 coding DNA: TGTGCCAGCAGTTTGGACAGGGTCTCGGCGGGGGATCGTAGTGGCTACACCTTC. This gives the protein CASSLDRVSAGDRSGYTF.

This chain links TRBV12-5 with TRBJ1-2; D gene uncertain. The V gene's germline CDR1 is LGHNT and CDR2 FRNRAP. V was shortened by 6 bases and J by 3 bases, with 20 bases between the two germline ends. The CDR3 has 16 amino acids. The CDR3 DNA sequence: TGTGCTAGTGGCCCCCTAGTGGGGTTTGCCCACTATGGCTACACCTTC. Translation: CASGPLVGFAHYGYTF.

This clonotype was seen many times. This sequence joins TRBV20-1 and TRBJ2-7; D might be TRBD1 (5 bases). The CDR3 is made up of 13 amino acids. Germline loops: CDR1 DFQATT, CDR2 SNEGSKA (reference sequence). Trimming stripped 6 bases from V and 7 bases from J, with 19 bases between. The CDR3 coding sequence is TGCAGTGCCCCTGAGACCAGGGCGGAGGAGCAGTACTTC. It specifies CSAPETRAEEQYF.

The chain joins TRBV11-2 to TRBJ1-1; 8 nucleotides line up with TRBD1. The V gene end was trimmed by 5 bases and the J gene end by 4 bases; junction bases not matched to a gene: 9. Germline CDR1 SGHAT, CDR2 FQNNGV. This CDR3 region has 15 residues. CDR3 DNA: TGTGCCAGCAGCCCGGACTGGACAGGGTTCACTGAAGCTTTCTTT. It specifies CASSPDWTGFTEAFF.

The chain recombines TRBV10-3 with TRBJ1-1; D is unresolved. Looked up from germline, CDR1 is ENHRY and CDR2 is SYGVKD. The CDR3 consists of 14 residues. The germline V and J ends were trimmed by 2 bases and 4 bases, with 11 bases remaining between them. CDR3 amino acids: CAISEATLGTEAFF. The CDR3 DNA reads as TGTGCCATCAGTGAGGCGACCCTGGGCACTGAAGCTTTCTTT.

This clonotype has only a few counts. The V call is TRBV20-1, the J call TRBJ1-6; D is uncertain. Germline V CDR1 and CDR2: DFQATT, SNEGSKA (reference sequence). The V end was cut by 5 bases, the J end by 0 bases, with 8 bases between. The CDR3 covers 14 residues. The CDR3 DNA reads TGCAGTGCTCGCGCGGGCTCCTATAATTCACCCCTCCACTTT. Translating it yields CSARAGSYNSPLHF.

Remarks on this clonotype: Being one base from a much bigger clone, this may be a read error. This CDR3 is missing its conserved last phenylalanine or tryptophan, likely due to a read error. The chain recombines TRBV2 with TRBJ2-5; the D gene is possibly TRBD2 (6 bases). Germline V gene sequence: CDR1 SNHLY, CDR2 FYNNEI. The CDR3 runs 13 residues. The V gene lost 8 bases and the J gene lost 7 bases, with 17 bases spanning the gap. CDR3 in DNA: TGTGCCAGCGAGGGACGGATGGGAGGGACCCAGTACTGC. This encodes CASEGRMGGTQYC.

This clonotype was observed a few times. V and J are TRBV18 and TRBJ2-1, with D possibly being TRBD1 (5 bases). V lost 4 bases, J lost 3 bases, and 7 bases lay in between. Per germline, CDR1 KGHSH and CDR2 LQKENI. This CDR3 contains 13 residues. CDR3 nucleotides: TGTGCCAGCTCACAGACAGTCTACAATGAGCAGTTCTTC. As protein: CASSQTVYNEQFF.

For this clonotype: This may arise from a read error, as a much more abundant clone is one base away. This is likely a read error, given that the CDR3 carries no conserved phenylalanine or tryptophan at its end. J is TRBJ1-1 and V is TRBV29-1, with unresolved D. V was clipped by 2 bases and J by 8 bases, with 3 bases between them. The CDR3 is 9 residues long. CDR1 and CDR2 (germline): SQVTM, ANQGSEA. The CDR3 bases are TGCAGCGTTGAAAAAGAAGCTTTCTGT. This codes for CSVEKEAFC.

The chain is built from TRBV12-3 or TRBV12-4 and TRBJ2-3, with D tentatively TRBD1 (6 bases). V lost 3 bases and J 4 bases, leaving 14 bases between the germline ends. The CDR3 has 15 residues. CDR3 nucleotide sequence: TGTGCCAGCAGTTTGGTCCAGGGGACCTCAGATACGCAGTATTTT. The encoded protein is CASSLVQGTSDTQYF.

The chain uses TRBV20-1 and TRBJ2-7, with 7 nucleotides matching TRBD2. The CDR3 spans 13 residues. Per germline, CDR1 DFQATT and CDR2 SNEGSKA (reference sequence). In DNA, the CDR3 is TGCAGCGCGTCGGGGGGTAGCGGGTACGAGCAGTACTTC. Residues: CSASGGSGYEQYF.

J is TRBJ2-5 and V is TRBV20-1, with D possibly being TRBD2 (6 bases). The V gene's germline CDR1 is DFQATT and CDR2 SNEGSKA (reference sequence). The V and J ends lost 0 bases and 4 bases respectively, with 12 bases between them. There are 14 residues in the CDR3. CDR3 region: CSARDRLARETQYF. In DNA, the CDR3 is TGCAGTGCTAGAGATCGGCTAGCGAGAGAGACCCAGTACTTC.

This clonotype was seen once. A much more abundant neighbour one base away suggests this may be a read error. V usage is TRBV20-1 and J usage is TRBJ2-3; 9 bases match TRBD2. Germline V gives CDR1 DFQATT, CDR2 SNEGSKA (reference sequence). There are 16 residues in the CDR3. In DNA, the CDR3 is TGCTGTGCGCCCGAGCGGGAGCGGGGGGACACAGATACGCAGTATTTT. This sequence encodes CCAPERERGDTDTQYF.

Ten or more counts support this clonotype. The chain recombines TRBV28 with TRBJ1-1; 11 bases align to TRBD1. The CDR3 totals 18 residues. Germline values: CDR1 MDHEN, CDR2 SYDVKM. J gave up 3 bases and V 4 bases, and 13 bases lay outside the gene matches. The CDR3 reads CASSSLSGQGAYHTEAFF. The CDR3 coding sequence is TGTGCCAGCAGTTCTCTGTCCGGACAGGGGGCGTACCACACTGAAGCTTTCTTT.

This clonotype was seen many times. The chain combines TRBV7-9 with TRBJ2-1; tentative D call: TRBD2 (5 bases). CDR1 is SEHNR, CDR2 FQNEAQ, per germline (reference sequence). The CDR3 is 14 amino acids. V was clipped by 4 bases and J by 4 bases, with 11 bases between them. In DNA, the CDR3 is TGTGCCAGCAGCTCTCGGGGTCGTTACAATGAGCAGTTCTTC. Its translation: CASSSRGRYNEQFF.

This clonotype was found many times. In DNA, the CDR3 is TGTGCCAGCAGTTACCAAGCGGGAGGGTCCACAGATACGCAGTATTTT. This encodes CASSYQAGGSTDTQYF. The chain employs TRBV6-5 and TRBJ2-3; TRBD2 aligns across 10 bases. Per germline, CDR1 MNHEY and CDR2 SVGAGI. CDR3 size: 16 residues. Trimming took 2 bases from V and 2 from J; bases not matched to a gene: 4.

Ten or more counts support this clonotype. The V and J genes are TRBV5-1 and TRBJ2-2; D not certain. This CDR3 spans 14 amino acids. Germline V lookup: CDR1 SGHRS, CDR2 YFSETQ. Trimming cost V 0 bases and J 1 base, with 4 bases left between them. CDR3 residues: CASSLGENTGELFF. The CDR3 nucleotides read TGCGCCAGCAGCTTGGGGGAGAACACCGGGGAGCTGTTTTTT.

The chain combines TRBV6-5 with TRBJ2-6, with D uncertain. This CDR3 is 15 amino acids long. Germline CDR1 and CDR2: MNHEY and SVGAGI. The ends were cut back, 2 bases at V and 7 bases at J, with 12 bases in the middle. CDR3 residues: CASSYRVGGANVLTF. The CDR3 DNA reads as TGTGCCAGCAGTTACAGGGTTGGTGGTGCCAACGTCCTGACTTTC.

The chain couples TRBV30 to TRBJ2-5, with TRBD2 as a possible D gene (5 bases). CDR3 length: 14 amino acids. Germline V gives CDR1 GTSNPN, CDR2 SVGIG (reference sequence). Trimming took 2 bases from V and 2 from J, leaving 12 bases between them. The CDR3 reads CAWSWTGGQETQYF. In DNA, the CDR3 is TGTGCCTGGAGTTGGACTGGCGGTCAAGAGACCCAGTACTTC.

This clonotype showed up just a few times. This chain uses TRBV20-1 with TRBJ2-5, with 11 nucleotides matching TRBD2. Germline lookup yields CDR1 DFQATT and CDR2 SNEGSKA (reference sequence). The CDR3 is 14 residues long. The trim removed 1 base at V and 7 bases at J, leaving 5 bases unmatched. The CDR3 is CSARVASGGSTQYF. CDR3 nucleotides: TGCAGTGCTAGAGTTGCTAGCGGGGGGTCGACCCAGTACTTC.

This clonotype occurred many times. The chain carries TRBV20-1 and TRBJ2-3; D is perhaps TRBD1 (7 bases). The CDR3 is 15 amino acids. Trimming took off 6 bases at V and 4 bases at J, with 20 bases between the two ends. The germline V gene has CDR1 DFQATT and CDR2 SNEGSKA (reference sequence). The CDR3 protein is CSASVRRGQSDTQYF. The CDR3 coding sequence is TGCAGTGCCTCAGTAAGGCGGGGACAGTCAGATACGCAGTATTTT.

This clonotype was found many times. The chain combines TRBV7-9 with TRBJ1-1; D remains unclear. V was pared by 0 bases and J by 3 bases, with 8 bases between. The CDR3 is 14 amino acids. Germline-derived CDR1 and CDR2 are SEHNR and FQNEAQ (reference sequence). As DNA, the CDR3 is TGTGCCAGCAGCTTAGCCTCTGGGGACACTGAAGCTTTCTTT. This translates into CASSLASGDTEAFF.

This clonotype was recorded a few times. The chain couples TRBV12-3 or TRBV12-4 to TRBJ1-6; D gene ambiguous. Trimming took off 5 bases at V and 9 bases at J, with 14 bases between the two ends. This CDR3 comprises 14 residues. The CDR3 loop reads CASSLRDPSSPLHF. CDR3 sequence (DNA): TGTGCCAGCAGTCTCCGAGACCCGAGTTCACCCCTCCACTTT.

The V call is TRBV11-1, the J call TRBJ2-3, with D possibly TRBD1 on 6 matching bases. This CDR3 is built from 13 residues. V lost 6 bases to trimming and J lost 6 bases, with 13 bases between them. Germline lookup yields CDR1 SGHAT and CDR2 FQDESV (reference sequence). The chain's CDR3 is CASSRDTEDTQYF. Written as DNA, the CDR3 is TGTGCCAGCAGTAGGGACACCGAGGATACGCAGTATTTT. The full variable domain, completed using reference TRBV11-1 and TRBJ2-3, is EAEVAQSPRYKITEKSQAVAFWCDPISGHATLYWYRQILGQGPELLVQFQDESVVDDSQLPKDRFSAERLKGVDSTLKIQPAELGDSAMYLCASSRDTEDTQYFGPGTRLTVL.